This T cell receptor beta chain was retrieved from a study of control samples from healthy donors and cancer patients. CDR1 and CDR2 from the germline V gene are SEHNR and FQNEAQ (reference sequence). Trimming took 5 bases from V and 4 from J, leaving 12 bases between them. The CDR3 is 13 amino acids. Measured with immunoSEQ multiplex PCR; TCRdb has only the in-frame clones, and not every one. The repertoire holds around 100,000 clones, with around 88% as singletons. Only a few counts were recorded for this clone. The V gene is TRBV7-9, the J gene TRBJ2-7; D perhaps matches TRBD2 (6 bases). Specimen: blood. This sequence was found in a man aged 25-45 years in good health. CDR3 region: CASSVGGGYEQYF. As DNA, the CDR3 is TGTGCCAGCAGCGTCGGGGGAGGTTACGAGCAGTACTTC.